The 17 T cell receptor beta chains below come from one sample, sequenced in a study of T cells in Graves' hyperthyroidism and ophthalmopathy. RNA transcripts gave rise to amplified TCR beta CDR3 regions. The HTBI primer set was used in a first-round RT-PCR of the TCR CDR3. TCRdb fed the multiplex PCR reads into MiXCR, producing one record per CDR3 protein. The repertoire has about 480,000 distinct CDR3 sequences, approximately 25% of them found once; the top ten carry roughly 12%. Sequenced sample: blood. These receptors all stem from a young woman with Graves' ophthalmopathy.

The J gene is TRBJ2-7, the V gene TRBV7-2; no clear D. The V end lost 0 bases, the J end lost 6 bases, and 15 bases lay between the germline ends. Germline CDR1 is SGHTA and CDR2 is FQGNSA. CDR3 length: 15 amino acids. The DNA for the CDR3 is TGTGCCAGCAGCTTAGCTCTCATTAGTAGGACCGAGCAGTACTTC. Amino acid sequence: CASSLALISRTEQYF.

This clonotype was seen ten or more times. V is TRBV28 and J is TRBJ2-7; 7 bases agree with TRBD2. The germline V gene has CDR1 MDHEN and CDR2 SYDVKM. Germline trimming cut 3 bases from V and 2 bases from J; bases unmatched to any gene: 1. This CDR3 is built from 13 residues. DNA of the CDR3: TGTGCCAGCAGTTTCCTAGCGGCCTACGAGCAGTACTTC. As protein: CASSFLAAYEQYF.

This clonotype has at least ten counts. The chain is built from TRBV6-5 and TRBJ2-4; no clear D. V gave up 0 bases and J gave up 0 bases, with 9 bases separating them. CDR1 MNHEY and CDR2 SVGAGI come from the germline V gene. The CDR3 has 16 amino acids. The CDR3 region has the DNA TGTGCCAGCAGTTACTCCGCAGTGGCAGCCAAAAACATTCAGTACTTC. Its protein is CASSYSAVAAKNIQYF.

The chain uses TRBV7-8 and TRBJ1-2; D is possibly TRBD1 (5 bases). The V end lost 1 base, the J end lost 2 bases, and 8 bases lay between the germline ends. Germline-derived CDR1 and CDR2 are SGHVS and FQNEAQ. CDR3 length: 14 amino acids. The CDR3 DNA sequence: TGTGCCAGCAGCTTAGTCACAGGCAACTATGGCTACACCTTC. Protein: CASSLVTGNYGYTF.

This clonotype occurred many times. The V and J genes are TRBV6-1 and TRBJ1-1; unclear D gene. Per germline, CDR1 MNHNS and CDR2 SASEGT. V was clipped by 2 bases and J by 4 bases, with 11 bases between them. The CDR3 covers 14 residues. The CDR3 sequence: CASSEPGIGTEAFF. The DNA of the CDR3 is TGTGCCAGCAGTGAACCGGGGATTGGCACTGAAGCTTTCTTT.

This clonotype was picked up one time. V and J are TRBV19 and TRBJ1-5; 8 nucleotides line up with TRBD1. This CDR3 is built from 14 residues. The germline V gene has CDR1 LNHDA and CDR2 SQIVND (reference sequence). The trim removed 4 bases at V and 7 bases at J, leaving 6 bases unmatched. The CDR3 is CASSTTGVEQPQHF. Written as DNA, the CDR3 is TGTGCCAGTAGTACGACAGGGGTTGAACAGCCCCAGCATTTT. Full variable domain (rest looked up from reference TRBV19 and TRBJ1-5): DGGITQSPKYLFRKEGQNVTLSCEQNLNHDAMYWYRQDPGQGLRLIYYSQIVNDFQKGDIAEGYSVSREKKESFPLTVTSAQKNPTAFYLCASSTTGVEQPQHFGDGTRLSIL.

This clonotype was counted ten times or more. V is TRBV6-2 or TRBV6-3 and J is TRBJ1-5, with D perhaps TRBD1 (5 bases). The germline gives CDR1 MNHEY, CDR2 SVGEGT. The V end lost 5 bases, the J end lost 5 bases, and 19 bases lay between the germline ends. This CDR3 has 16 residues. CDR3 amino acids: CASSPSLTGTYQPQHF. In nucleotides, the CDR3 is TGTGCCAGCAGTCCTAGCCTAACAGGAACCTATCAGCCCCAGCATTTT.

The chain recombines TRBV9 with TRBJ2-7, with D perhaps matching TRBD2 (5 bases). CDR3 length: 15 residues. CDR1 and CDR2 (germline): SGDLS, YYNGEE. V dropped 0 bases and J dropped 0 bases, with 10 bases sitting between them. The CDR3 DNA reads TGTGCCAGCAGCGTAGATAGCGTAAGCTCCTACGAGCAGTACTTC. It translates to CASSVDSVSSYEQYF.

The chain has TRBV6-1 and TRBJ2-7; 9 bases map to TRBD1. Germline V gene lookup returns CDR1 MNHNS and CDR2 SASEGT. Trimming took 8 bases from V and 5 from J; bases not matched to a gene: 7. This CDR3 comprises 13 residues. The CDR3 DNA reads as TGTGCCAGCGCCCGGGACAGGGACCACGAGCAGTACTTC. It yields the protein CASARDRDHEQYF.

This clonotype was counted many times. The chain carries TRBV4-1 and TRBJ1-2, with a possible D match to TRBD1 (6 bases). CDR1 MGHRA and CDR2 YSYEKL come from the germline V gene. The CDR3 extends over 15 amino acids. V was shortened by 5 bases and J by 4 bases, with 17 bases between the two germline ends. The CDR3 is CASSNSIQGLYGYTF. Written as DNA, the CDR3 is TGCGCCAGCAGCAACTCCATACAGGGACTCTATGGCTACACCTTC.

A note on this clonotype: Relative to the germline gene, one junction end is altered; a read error may explain this. The V gene is TRBV27, the J gene TRBJ2-2, with 9 positions matching TRBD1. Per the germline V gene, CDR1 is MNHEY and CDR2 is SMNVEV (reference sequence). The CDR3 loop spans 14 amino acids. CDR3 nucleotide sequence: TGTGCCAGCAGTCCAGGGACAGGGATGGGGGAGCTGTGTTTT. Amino acids: CASSPGTGMGELCF.

Ten or more counts support this clonotype. CDR3 sequence (DNA): TGTGCCAGTAGTGAAGGGGGGACAGGGGAAGGGCCCCAGCATTTT. Its protein is CASSEGGTGEGPQHF. This sequence joins TRBV19 and TRBJ1-5, with 10 nucleotides matching TRBD1. V was clipped by 5 bases and J by 9 bases; unmatched bases: 10. CDR1 and CDR2 from the germline V gene are LNHDA and SQIVND (reference sequence). The CDR3 is 15 residues long.

Of note for this clonotype: At one end, the junction sequence differs from germline, possibly due to a read error. The V call is TRBV6-2 or TRBV6-3, the J call TRBJ1-5; 7 positions match TRBD1. CDR3 length: 20 amino acids. CDR1 and CDR2 from the germline V gene are MNHEY and SVGEGT. CDR3 loop: CTSSYSNSQGPDYSNQPQHF. CDR3 in DNA: TGTACCAGCAGTTACTCGAATTCACAGGGGCCCGATTATAGCAATCAGCCCCAGCATTTT.

Comments on this clonotype: It is likely a read error, because the conserved phenylalanine at the end of the CDR3 is missing. The chain employs TRBV11-1 and TRBJ1-2; 9 bases are a match to TRBD1. V was clipped by 4 bases and J by 5 bases; unmatched bases: 11. Germline V gene data show CDR1 as SGHAT and CDR2 as FQDESV (reference sequence). The CDR3 totals 16 residues. CDR3 in amino acids: CASSWDLDRGPYGYTS. The CDR3 DNA reads as TGTGCCAGCAGCTGGGACTTGGACAGGGGCCCTTATGGCTACACCTCC.

This clonotype has just a few counts. The rearrangement joins TRBV6-1 to TRBJ1-5; TRBD1 matches 9 bases. The CDR3 totals 17 residues. V shed 5 bases and J 2 bases; nucleotides not matched to a gene: 10. Germline lookup yields CDR1 MNHNS and CDR2 SASEGT. The chain's CDR3 is CASSPPGQGMGNQPQHF. In DNA, the CDR3 is TGTGCCAGCAGTCCACCGGGACAGGGAATGGGCAATCAGCCCCAGCATTTT.

This clonotype was seen many times. This chain links TRBV2 with TRBJ1-2, with TRBD1 as a possible D gene (6 bases). The CDR3 contains 13 residues. Trimming removed 2 bases at V and 5 bases at J, with 9 bases between. Germline assignment: CDR1 SNHLY and CDR2 FYNNEI. CDR3 sequence reads: CASSERGGYGYTF. The DNA of the CDR3 is TGTGCCAGCAGTGAAAGGGGGGGGTATGGCTACACCTTC.

The chain links TRBV9 to TRBJ2-5, with 11 bases matching TRBD2. The CDR3 loop spans 16 amino acids. Germline V CDR1 and CDR2: SGDLS, YYNGEE. The trim removed 2 bases at V and 5 bases at J, leaving 8 bases unmatched. The CDR3 DNA sequence: TGTGCCAGCAGCGTTAGCGGGGGGGCCCTGGGGGAGACCCAGTACTTC. Translating it yields CASSVSGGALGETQYF.